The source of this T cell receptor (beta chain) is a study of T cell changes during pregnancy in multiple sclerosis (dated by TCRdb to about 2019). Regarding the complete study: The study examined how the T cell repertoire changed over the course of pregnancy in women with multiple sclerosis.

As encoded in the germline V gene (reference sequence), CDR1 is GTSNPN while CDR2 is SVGIG. The junction shows trimming of 8 bases on V and 6 bases on J, and the gene matches do not reach 12 bases of it. The CDR3 runs 15 residues from the cysteine to the phenylalanine. Solely the CDR3 DNA is kept, with 45 bases framed from the first base. The receptor library was made with the immunoSEQ multiplex PCR assay. TCRdb took over this immuneACCESS table, retaining in-frame rearrangements with V and J assigned. Such tables are incomplete; in checked studies, under half of the missing clones stem from an unresolved V gene, and the remainder is unexplained. This sample comprises about 72,000 clones, 90% to 95% of them detected only once. Around 1.6% of the sample goes to the ten largest clones. The count of this clone is one. Its cognate antigen has yet to be identified. The input lacks base qualities; no much larger clone sits a single base away.

The V and J segments used are TRBV30 and TRBJ2-3, with TRBD2 identical over 12 junction bases. The material was peripheral blood, obtained in the first trimester of pregnancy. The clonotype comes from a female donor in good health, enrolled as a control in a pregnancy study. The DNA sequence reads TGTGCCCGCTCGTTAATCGGGACTAGCGGGGATACGCAGTATTTT. Translated, it gives CARSLIGTSGDTQYF.